The next 17 T cell receptor beta chains were all read from a single sample in a study of vaccination and CD4 T cells after COVID-19. No antigen has been assigned to these receptors. The Oncomine TCR Beta short-read assay was what sequenced the DNA obtained from cultured CD4+ T cells. Via MiXCR, TCRdb re-called the PCR reads, giving one row per CDR3 protein. The data hold about 15,000 distinct CDR3 sequences, with roughly 44% observed a single time. Time point of the sample: late sampling 161 to 241 days after vaccination in three convalescent patients. Treatment here: approximately nine-day PBMC culture with coronavirus spike peptide pools or control peptides (ViraFEST assay). Sequenced here: CD4+ T cells from blood, cultured in vitro, sampled about 7 months after SARS-CoV-2 vaccination. These TCRs come from a human donor who had recovered from COVID-19.

There are a few counts of this clonotype. J is TRBJ1-5 and V is TRBV20-1, with a possible D match to TRBD1 (6 bases). CDR3 size: 14 residues. V was clipped by 4 bases and J by 3 bases, with 13 bases between them. Germline CDR1 and CDR2: DFQATT and SNEGSKA (reference sequence). CDR3 sequence: CSATQGIYNQPQHF. DNA for the CDR3: TGCAGTGCTACACAGGGAATTTACAATCAGCCCCAGCATTTT.

The CDR3 is CASSPFGESYEQYF. The DNA of the CDR3 is TGTGCCAGCAGCCCTTTTGGAGAGTCTTACGAGCAGTACTTC. The chain combines TRBV7-9 with TRBJ2-7; D is unclear. The CDR3 has 14 residues. Germline V gene lookup returns CDR1 SEHNR and CDR2 FQNEAQ (reference sequence). V was shortened by 5 bases and J by 4 bases, with 15 bases between the two germline ends.

CDR3 region: CASSYQVQGGEQYF. The CDR3 DNA reads TGTGCCAGCAGTTACCAGGTGCAGGGAGGCGAGCAGTACTTC. The chain carries TRBV6-5 and TRBJ2-7, with D maybe TRBD2 (6 bases). CDR1 and CDR2 (germline): MNHEY, SVGAGI. The CDR3 covers 14 residues. Trimming stripped 2 bases from V and 6 bases from J, with 14 bases between.

The V gene is TRBV7-9, the J gene TRBJ1-1; a possible D gene is TRBD1 (5 bases). Germline-derived CDR1 and CDR2 are SEHNR and FQNEAQ (reference sequence). CDR3 length equals 13 residues. The germline V and J ends were trimmed by 5 bases and 3 bases, with 10 bases remaining between them. In nucleotides, the CDR3 is TGTGCCAGCAGCCGGGCGGGGGACACTGAAGCTTTCTTT. This sequence encodes CASSRAGDTEAFF.

V and J are TRBV6-1 and TRBJ1-2, with TRBD1 as a possible D gene (5 bases). V lost 5 bases and J lost 4, with 17 bases in between. CDR3 size: 15 residues. Germline CDR1 MNHNS, CDR2 SASEGT. This chain's CDR3 is CASSLSRAVLYGYTF. CDR3 bases: TGTGCCAGCAGTCTTTCCAGGGCCGTACTCTATGGCTACACCTTC.

The chain links TRBV10-3 to TRBJ1-2; 8 nucleotides line up with TRBD1. The CDR3 totals 14 residues. The V and J ends lost 4 bases and 1 base, in that order; junction bases with no gene match: 2. Germline-derived CDR1 and CDR2 are ENHRY and SYGVKD. CDR3 protein: CAISATGVNYGYTF. CDR3 DNA: TGTGCCATCAGTGCGACAGGGGTTAACTATGGCTACACCTTC.

The CDR3 DNA sequence: TGTGCCAGCAGCCCCGAACAGGGTAATTCACCCCTCCACTTT. Translated, it gives CASSPEQGNSPLHF. The chain links TRBV7-8 to TRBJ1-6; a weak D match, TRBD1 (6 bases). Per germline, CDR1 SGHVS and CDR2 FQNEAQ. The CDR3 is 14 amino acids. V was trimmed by 5 bases and J by 6 bases, leaving 11 bases between them.

The rearrangement joins TRBV7-2 to TRBJ2-3; unclear D gene. CDR3 length equals 12 residues. The ends were cut back, 3 bases at V and 2 bases at J, with 3 bases in the middle. Germline V CDR1 and CDR2: SGHTA, FQGNSA. This chain's CDR3 is CASSFVTDTQYF. Written as DNA, the CDR3 is TGTGCCAGCAGCTTTGTCACAGATACGCAGTATTTT.

V and J are TRBV7-6 and TRBJ2-1; D gene unclear. There are 15 residues in the CDR3. Trimming cost V 2 bases and J 4 bases, with 12 bases left between them. Germline assignment: CDR1 SGHVS and CDR2 FNYEAQ. The CDR3 coding sequence is TGTGCCAGCAGCTTAACGGACCCTACTTACAATGAGCAGTTCTTC. This translates into CASSLTDPTYNEQFF.

The V gene is TRBV20-1, the J gene TRBJ2-3; either TRBD1 or TRBD2 may fit D (5 bases each). This CDR3 is 14 amino acids long. The V end was cut by 6 bases, the J end by 4 bases, with 17 bases between. Per the germline V gene, CDR1 is DFQATT and CDR2 is SNEGSKA (reference sequence). CDR3 residues: CSAWSGRVSDTQYF. CDR3 coding DNA: TGCAGTGCCTGGTCGGGGCGGGTCTCAGATACGCAGTATTTT.

The CDR3, as DNA: TGTGCCAGACATACCTATACAGGGGTTTCGTACGAGCAGTACTTC. Translated: CARHTYTGVSYEQYF. The V call is TRBV19, the J call TRBJ2-7, with 7 bases lining up with TRBD1. In germline, CDR1 is LNHDA, CDR2 SQIVND (reference sequence). Losses at the gene ends were 9 bases for V and 4 bases for J; bases not matched to a gene: 15. This CDR3 is 15 amino acids long.

This chain joins TRBV21-1 and TRBJ1-5; the table assigns TRBD1, which was not confirmed against the DNA. TRBV21-1 is an annotated pseudogene. The CDR3 is made up of 12 amino acids. The CDR3 is CASSKYRAPQHF. DNA of the CDR3: TGTGCCAGCAGCAAATACCGGGCACCCCAGCATTTT.

This clonotype was observed once. This chain uses TRBV20-1 with TRBJ2-5, with D possibly TRBD2 on 6 matching bases. CDR1 is DFQATT, CDR2 SNEGSKA, per germline (reference sequence). Trimming took off 1 base at V and 2 bases at J, with 11 bases between the two ends. This CDR3 region has 14 residues. CDR3 nucleotides: TGCAGTGCTAGAGTGCCCGGGGGACAAGAGACCCAGTACTTC. The encoded protein is CSARVPGGQETQYF.

The chain employs TRBV10-3 and TRBJ1-6; D remains ambiguous. The CDR3 length is 13 residues. Trimming took off 6 bases at V and 18 bases at J, with 21 bases between the two ends. CDR1 and CDR2 (germline): ENHRY, SYGVKD. This chain's CDR3 is CAIREGAAREYHF. For the CDR3, the DNA is TGTGCCATCAGGGAGGGCGCGGCGCGCGAGTACCACTTT.

This chain uses TRBV2 with TRBJ1-2; D ambiguous. V was clipped by 3 bases and J by 4 bases, with 9 bases between them. CDR1 SNHLY and CDR2 FYNNEI come from the germline V gene. This CDR3 has 13 amino acids. The CDR3 bases are TGTGCCAGCAGTGATACCTCGGGCTATGGCTACACCTTC. Its translation is CASSDTSGYGYTF.

As DNA, the CDR3 is TGTGCCAGCAGAACCGGGACCTTCTACGAGCAGTACTTC. The encoded protein is CASRTGTFYEQYF. The rearrangement joins TRBV6-2 or TRBV6-3 to TRBJ2-7; D is perhaps TRBD1 or TRBD2 (5 bases each). Per the germline V gene, CDR1 is MNHEY and CDR2 is SVGEGT. Trimming left V 6 bases short and J 3 bases short, with 12 bases between. The CDR3 covers 13 residues.

The chain couples TRBV24-1 to TRBJ2-1, with 11 nucleotides matching TRBD2. The germline gives CDR1 KGHDR, CDR2 SFDVKD. CDR3 length equals 17 residues. With V trimmed by 5 bases and J by 3 bases, 8 bases remained unmatched. The CDR3 DNA reads as TGTGCCACCAGTGGAGGCTCTAGCGGGGGGCGCTACAATGAGCAGTTCTTC. Amino acids: CATSGGSSGGRYNEQFF.